The 27 T cell receptor beta chains below were found in one sample sequenced in a study of blood T cell repertoires in COVID-19. TCRdb's copy holds only in-frame clones and misses some; the assay was immunoSEQ multiplex PCR. This table has over 150,000 clones, over 90% appearing once. Source material: peripheral blood. These TCRs come from a man over 45 with acute or convalescent COVID-19.

The CDR3 sequence: CAISPGTVNTGELFF. The CDR3 bases are TGTGCCATCAGTCCCGGGACAGTGAACACCGGGGAGCTGTTTTTT. The chain recombines TRBV10-3 with TRBJ2-2, with 7 nucleotides matching TRBD1. The germline CDR1 and CDR2 sequences are ENHRY and SYGVKD. Trimming cost V 5 bases and J 1 base; bases outside gene matches: 4. The CDR3 runs 15 residues.

The V call is TRBV19, the J call TRBJ2-3, with a tentative D call TRBD2 (6 bases). The CDR3 runs to 15 residues. CDR1 is LNHDA, CDR2 SQIVND, per germline (reference sequence). V dropped 5 bases and J dropped 0 bases, with 12 bases sitting between them. The CDR3 coding sequence is TGTGCCAGTAGTCCGGGACTGGGAAGCACAGATACGCAGTATTTT. Translation gives CASSPGLGSTDTQYF.

CDR3 protein: CASRTGQGVYGYTF. For the CDR3, the DNA is TGTGCCAGCAGGACCGGACAGGGAGTCTATGGCTACACCTTC. This chain connects TRBV6-5 to TRBJ1-2; 8 bases map to TRBD1. V shed 6 bases, J shed 4 bases, and the junction held 7 bases outside the gene matches. The V gene's germline CDR1 is MNHEY and CDR2 SVGAGI. The CDR3 length is 14 residues.

The rearrangement uses TRBV7-9 and TRBJ2-7; 7 bases match TRBD2. After removal of 2 bases from V and 5 bases from J, the junction contained 6 bases not matched to a gene. Germline V gene lookup returns CDR1 SEHNR and CDR2 FQNEAQ (reference sequence). The CDR3 consists of 14 residues. CDR3 sequence: CASSLIRGRDEQYF. The DNA for the CDR3 is TGTGCCAGCAGCTTAATTCGGGGGAGGGACGAGCAGTACTTC.

The chain carries TRBV23-1 and TRBJ1-3; a possible D gene is TRBD1 (5 bases). TRBV23-1 falls under the ORF class, with uncertain function. Trimming shortened V by 0 bases and J by 4 bases, and 10 bases separated the two germline ends. The CDR3 contains 15 residues. CDR3 residues: CASSQSRGSGNTIYF. The CDR3 region has the DNA TGCGCCAGCAGTCAATCTAGGGGATCCGGAAACACCATATATTTT.

The chain combines TRBV7-3 with TRBJ2-2; TRBD2 agrees at 14 bases. The germline V gene encodes CDR1 SGHTA and CDR2 FQGTGA. V gave up 4 bases and J gave up 1 base; unmatched junction bases: 2. The CDR3 contains 17 residues. The CDR3 DNA follows: TGTGCCAGCAGCTCTGGACTAGCGGGGGGGAACACCGGGGAGCTGTTTTTT. Its translation: CASSSGLAGGNTGELFF.

The chain couples TRBV15 to TRBJ1-5; TRBD1 is a possible D gene (5 bases). V lost 1 base, J lost 7 bases, and 11 bases lay in between. This CDR3 comprises 14 residues. In germline, CDR1 is LNHNV, CDR2 YYDKDF (reference sequence). The CDR3 DNA reads TGTGCCACCAGCAGAGCAAGGGGTGGACAGCCCCAGCATTTT. It codes for CATSRARGGQPQHF.

The chain uses TRBV7-9 and TRBJ2-3; 11 positions match TRBD2. V shed 5 bases and J 0 bases; nucleotides not matched to a gene: 10. This CDR3 contains 18 residues. Germline V lookup: CDR1 SEHNR, CDR2 FQNEAQ (reference sequence). The CDR3 DNA follows: TGTGCCAGCAGCCCTGGCCTAGCGGGAGGATCTAGCACAGATACGCAGTATTTT. It encodes CASSPGLAGGSSTDTQYF.

This chain joins TRBV4-3 and TRBJ2-4; TRBD2 is a possible D gene (5 bases). Looked up from germline, CDR1 is LGHNA and CDR2 is YSLEER. Trimming took off 3 bases at V and 12 bases at J, with 21 bases between the two ends. CDR3 size: 15 residues. The CDR3 protein is CASSQSRTVIGYQYF. The CDR3 nucleotides are TGCGCCAGCAGCCAGTCCCGGACTGTGATTGGTTATCAGTACTTC.

This chain uses TRBV28 with TRBJ2-1; 7 bases agree with TRBD2. The CDR3 runs to 15 residues. Per the germline V gene, CDR1 is MDHEN and CDR2 is SYDVKM. The trim removed 5 bases at V and 1 base at J, leaving 5 bases unmatched. The CDR3 DNA reads TGTGCCAGCAGTGCTAGCGGACGATCCTACAATGAGCAGTTCTTC. Translation: CASSASGRSYNEQFF.

This chain joins TRBV9 and TRBJ1-4; possibly TRBD1 for D (6 bases). The V end was cut by 4 bases, the J end by 0 bases, with 10 bases between. This CDR3 is 15 amino acids long. CDR1 SGDLS and CDR2 YYNGEE come from the germline V gene. The CDR3 DNA is TGTGCCAGCAGCCCAGGGGTGTCAACTAATGAAAAACTGTTTTTT. It codes for CASSPGVSTNEKLFF.

J is TRBJ2-1 and V is TRBV10-3; the D is unclear. From germline, CDR1 is ENHRY and CDR2 SYGVKD. The CDR3 has 13 residues. The ends were cut back, 0 bases at V and 7 bases at J, with 7 bases in the middle. The CDR3 protein is CAISESTANEQFF. Here the CDR3 DNA reads TGTGCCATCAGTGAGTCTACTGCTAATGAGCAGTTCTTC.

The chain combines TRBV6-5 with TRBJ2-2; D unclear. V was cut by 0 bases and J by 5 bases, with 4 bases left in between. In germline, CDR1 is MNHEY, CDR2 SVGAGI. CDR3 size: 13 residues. CDR3 in DNA: TGTGCCAGCAGTTACTCCCGTACCGGGGAGCTGTTTTTT. It encodes CASSYSRTGELFF.

The chain carries TRBV4-3 and TRBJ1-2; possible D gene TRBD1, 6 bases. Germline-derived CDR1 and CDR2 are LGHNA and YSLEER. The CDR3 covers 14 residues. V was shortened by 4 bases and J by 4 bases, with 13 bases between the two germline ends. As DNA, the CDR3 is TGCGCCAGCAGCCCACAGACAGGTTCCTATGGCTACACCTTC. Its translation is CASSPQTGSYGYTF.

The chain is built from TRBV27 and TRBJ1-5, with D perhaps matching TRBD1 (6 bases). In germline, CDR1 is MNHEY, CDR2 SMNVEV (reference sequence). This CDR3 comprises 16 residues. The germline V and J ends were trimmed by 8 bases and 0 bases, with 17 bases remaining between them. For the CDR3, the DNA is TGTGCCAGCCGGGACACTTCCACCTATAGCAATCAGCCCCAGCATTTT. It is translated as CASRDTSTYSNQPQHF.

V usage is TRBV3-1 (or the pseudogene TRBV3-2) and J usage is TRBJ1-1; weak D call: TRBD1 (5 bases). This CDR3 spans 13 amino acids. V was cut by 3 bases and J by 8 bases, with 13 bases left in between. Germline V gene sequence: CDR1 LGHDT, CDR2 YNNKEL (reference sequence). The CDR3 region is CASSHGRGGEAFF. As DNA, the CDR3 is TGTGCCAGCAGCCATGGTCGCGGGGGAGAAGCTTTCTTT.

V and J are TRBV6-5 and TRBJ1-1; no clear D gene. The V gene lost 5 bases and the J gene lost 2 bases, with 9 bases spanning the gap. The CDR3 runs 13 residues. Germline CDR1 MNHEY, CDR2 SVGAGI. CDR3: CASSLMTNTEAFF. CDR3 sequence (DNA): TGTGCCAGCAGTCTGATGACTAACACTGAAGCTTTCTTT.

The chain is built from TRBV7-9 and TRBJ1-4, with 7 bases that match TRBD1. The length of the CDR3 is 15 residues. The germline gives CDR1 SEHNR, CDR2 FQNEAQ (reference sequence). V trimming: 3 bases; J trimming: 5 bases; junction bases outside the gene matches: 6. The chain's CDR3 is CASSFETGDNEKLFF. CDR3 DNA sequence: TGTGCCAGCAGCTTTGAAACAGGGGACAATGAAAAACTGTTTTTT. The variable domain in full, completed from reference TRBV7-9 and TRBJ1-4, reads DTGVSQNPRHKITKRGQNVTFRCDPISEHNRLYWYRQTLGQGPEFLTYFQNEAQLEKSRLLSDRFSAERPKGSFSTLEIQRTEQGDSAMYLCASSFETGDNEKLFFGSGTQLSVL.

The CDR3 DNA sequence: TGCAGCGGGGACAGGGGAGGCACCGGGGAGCTGTTTTTT. This sequence encodes CSGDRGGTGELFF. The chain is built from TRBV29-1 and TRBJ2-2; 10 bases align to TRBD1. This CDR3 comprises 13 residues. The ends lost 7 bases at V and 4 bases at J; junction bases unmatched: 3. Germline V gene lookup returns CDR1 SQVTM and CDR2 ANQGSEA.

The V gene is TRBV6-5, the J gene TRBJ2-1, with 8 bases that match TRBD1. The V and J ends lost 4 bases and 6 bases, in that order; junction bases with no gene match: 8. Germline V lookup: CDR1 MNHEY, CDR2 SVGAGI. CDR3 size: 15 residues. This CDR3 is CASSSRQGLVNEQFF. The CDR3 bases are TGTGCCAGCAGTTCGAGACAGGGGCTCGTCAATGAGCAGTTCTTC.

V usage is TRBV2 and J usage is TRBJ1-2, with 7 bases identical to TRBD1. The CDR3 has 17 amino acids. Germline trimming cut 0 bases from V and 3 bases from J; bases unmatched to any gene: 10. Germline V gene data show CDR1 as SNHLY and CDR2 as FYNNEI. The CDR3 nucleotides are TGTGCCAGCAGTGAAGCGAATCAGGGGGTCGACCACTATGGCTACACCTTC. Translation: CASSEANQGVDHYGYTF.

The chain has TRBV4-1 and TRBJ1-5, with TRBD1 identical over 7 bases. Germline CDR1 and CDR2: MGHRA and YSYEKL. The J segment lost 3 bases and the V segment lost 4 bases, leaving 6 bases of the junction unmatched. The CDR3 length is 15 residues. CDR3 coding DNA: TGCGCCAGCAGCCCGAACGACAGGGCCAATCAGCCCCAGCATTTT. Its translation is CASSPNDRANQPQHF.

The rearrangement links TRBV27 to TRBJ2-7, with a weak D call TRBD1 (6 bases). The CDR3 is 12 amino acids. Per the germline V gene, CDR1 is MNHEY and CDR2 is SMNVEV (reference sequence). V was clipped by 8 bases and J by 2 bases, with 10 bases between them. The CDR3 here is CASGGLTYEQYF. In DNA form, the CDR3 reads TGTGCCAGCGGGGGCCTTACCTACGAGCAGTACTTC.

V gene TRBV29-1 combines with J gene TRBJ2-7, with 10 bases lining up with TRBD2. The CDR3 runs to 15 residues. The germline gives CDR1 SQVTM, CDR2 ANQGSEA. V shed 6 bases, J shed 2 bases, and the junction held 10 bases outside the gene matches. The CDR3: CSVDDPGLATYEQYF. In nucleotides, the CDR3 is TGCAGCGTCGATGATCCGGGACTAGCGACCTACGAGCAGTACTTC.

The gene calls are TRBV28 and TRBJ2-2; tentative D call: TRBD1 (6 bases). The CDR3 runs to 14 residues. Germline values: CDR1 MDHEN, CDR2 SYDVKM. The germline V and J ends were trimmed by 3 bases and 7 bases, with 12 bases remaining between them. The CDR3 nucleotides read TGTGCCAGCAGTTTTCACCAGGGGAGCGGGGAGCTGTTTTTT. Residues: CASSFHQGSGELFF.

The V call is TRBV28, the J call TRBJ2-7; D might be TRBD2 (6 bases). The germline CDR1 and CDR2 sequences are MDHEN and SYDVKM. The CDR3 covers 16 residues. Trimming took off 6 bases at V and 7 bases at J, with 25 bases between the two ends. The CDR3 DNA reads TGTGCCAGCAGACGCCGTTTCGGGGAGGTTTCTTGGGAGCAGTACTTC. This codes for CASRRRFGEVSWEQYF.

This clone has a single count. The V call is TRBV20-1, the J call TRBJ2-3; tentatively, D is TRBD2 (6 bases). V gave up 3 bases and J gave up 9 bases, with 16 bases separating them. This CDR3 spans 13 amino acids. Germline loops: CDR1 DFQATT, CDR2 SNEGSKA (reference sequence). The CDR3 nucleotides are TGCAGTGCTAGTGAGCCTAGCGTCGACACGCAGTATTTT. Protein sequence: CSASEPSVDTQYF.